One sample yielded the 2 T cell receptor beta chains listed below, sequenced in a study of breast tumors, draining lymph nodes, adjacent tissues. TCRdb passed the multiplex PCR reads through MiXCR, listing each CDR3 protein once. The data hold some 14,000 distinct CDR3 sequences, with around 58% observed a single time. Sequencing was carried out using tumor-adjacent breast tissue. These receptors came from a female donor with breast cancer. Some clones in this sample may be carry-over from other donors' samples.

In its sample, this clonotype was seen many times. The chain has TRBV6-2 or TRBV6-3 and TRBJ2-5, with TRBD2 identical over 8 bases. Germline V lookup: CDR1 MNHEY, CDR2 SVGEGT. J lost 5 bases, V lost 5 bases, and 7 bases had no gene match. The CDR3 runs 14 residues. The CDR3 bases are TGTGCCAGCAGTGTCAGCGGGAGTGGGGAGACCCAGTACTTC. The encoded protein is CASSVSGSGETQYF.

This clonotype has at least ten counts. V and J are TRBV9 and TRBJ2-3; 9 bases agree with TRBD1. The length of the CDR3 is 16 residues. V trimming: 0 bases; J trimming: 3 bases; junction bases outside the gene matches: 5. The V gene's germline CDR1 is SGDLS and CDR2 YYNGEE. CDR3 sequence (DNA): TGTGCCAGCAGCGTAGGGACAGGGGCGAGAACAGATACGCAGTATTTT. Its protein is CASSVGTGARTDTQYF.